This TCR beta chain was profiled in a study of T cell responses to AZD1222 COVID-19 vaccine (dated by TCRdb to the early 2020s). Turning to the overall study: A total of just over 230 trial participants underwent TCR sequencing, of whom nearly 210 had received two doses of AZD1222 and about 25 had received two doses of the MenACWY control vaccine. Trial participants were enrolled into age subgroups of 18-55, 56-69 and 70-plus years, which contained approximately 150, 28 and 58 TCR-sequenced participants, respectively.

CDR1 is given as MNHEY and CDR2 as SMNVEV, both from the germline V gene (reference sequence). Including cysteine and phenylalanine, the CDR3 has 18 amino acids. Only the CDR3 portion is preserved as DNA: 54 bases, with reading frame beginning at the first base. V is pruned by 0 bases and J by 4 bases, leaving 13 bases of the junction without a gene match. About this clone itself: Its antigen is currently not known. Base qualities were left out, and no much larger clone turns up one base away.

The CDR3 regions of human TCRbeta chains were analyzed by immunosequencing. In the authors' own workflow: TCRs in the repertoires were matched against a reference library of SARS-CoV-2-specific TCRs that had been generated with the MIRA antigen-specificity platform. Breadth meant the fraction of unique TCRs that were SARS-CoV-2-associated, whereas depth meant the fraction of total T cells that were SARS-CoV-2-associated. Using the MIRA data, each spike-specific TCR was assigned both to the spike region to which the TCR was reactive and to a CD4 or CD8 class. Log10-transformed breadth and depth values were compared by one-way ANOVA with Sidak's multiple comparisons tests. TCRdb's version of the immuneACCESS table is confined to in-frame rearrangements and falls short of the full clone set. An unresolved V gene accounts for under half of the shortfall where checked; the remainder is of unknown origin. V and J calls plus clone size are reproduced from that table; the DNA served to infer D and trimming. This sample lists roughly 110,000 clones; 70% to 90% were detected once. In total, the top ten clones hold 4.8% of the sample.

Taken with the paper, the label for time point translates to: about 28 days (+/-7) after the second vaccine dose. Because spike-specific TCR depth and breadth did not differ between the two schedules, AZD1222 recipients who got a second dose at roughly 4 weeks were pooled with those who got a second dose at roughly 12 weeks. The vaccinee samples were drawn from two UK trials, COV001 and COV002, one of which was a single-blind randomized controlled phase 2/3 trial testing AZD1222 (ChAdOx1 nCoV-19) in healthy adults. Trial participant PBMC samples were collected at day 0 and day 28 after the second dose for TCRbeta chain sequencing. Results and caveats for the whole study, not just this receptor: Epitopes outside the regions mutated in the B.1.351 and B.1.1.7 variants were reportedly recognized by nearly half of the unique spike-specific TCRs. The whole spike protein was spanned by vaccine-associated CD4 TCRs, and dominant responses were seen in regions 160-218 and 743-854. Most participants were white British and females outnumbered males, and the authors suggested that clonal diversity may have been underestimated. In the small 56-69-year group, the increase in depth fell short of significance, most likely because of low power. After two AZD1222 doses, both the breadth and the depth of spike-specific TCRs were significantly higher than at day 0 and than in MenACWY recipients. No day 14 peak-response samples were available, so repertoires were characterized only after the peak T cell response. Conclusions about previously exposed vaccinees were limited because only 6 or 7 AZD1222 recipients were SARS-CoV-2 seropositive at baseline.

This material consisted of peripheral blood, taken 28 days after the second AZD1222 dose. Here the chain combines TRBV27 and TRBJ2-5; TRBD2 lines up with 8 middle nucleotides. The origin of this receptor is an adult who received the AZD1222 COVID-19 vaccine. The CDR3: CASSLSIQGLVLGETQYF. The base sequence is TGTGCCAGCAGTTTATCGATTCAGGGACTAGTATTGGGAGAGACCCAGTACTTC.